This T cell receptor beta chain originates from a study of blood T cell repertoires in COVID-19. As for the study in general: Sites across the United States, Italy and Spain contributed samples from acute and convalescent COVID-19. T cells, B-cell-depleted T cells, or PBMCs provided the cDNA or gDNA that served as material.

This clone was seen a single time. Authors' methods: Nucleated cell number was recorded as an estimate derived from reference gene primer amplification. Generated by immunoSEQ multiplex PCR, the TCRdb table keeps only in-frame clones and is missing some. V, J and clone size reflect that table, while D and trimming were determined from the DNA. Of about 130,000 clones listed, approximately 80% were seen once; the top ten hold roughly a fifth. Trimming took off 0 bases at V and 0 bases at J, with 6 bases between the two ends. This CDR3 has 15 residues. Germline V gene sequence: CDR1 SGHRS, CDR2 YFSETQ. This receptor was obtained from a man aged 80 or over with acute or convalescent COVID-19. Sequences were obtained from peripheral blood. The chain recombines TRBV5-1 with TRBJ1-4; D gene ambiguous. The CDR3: CASSLDGATNEKLFF. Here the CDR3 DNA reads TGCGCCAGCAGCTTGGACGGTGCAACTAATGAAAAACTGTTTTTT.